The rows below give T cell receptor beta chains drawn from one sample of a study of blood T cell repertoires in COVID-19. Libraries were prepared by immunoSEQ multiplex PCR; TCRdb keeps only in-frame clonotypes and omits some of them. The data contain roughly 39,000 clones, roughly nine tenths of them singletons. Sequenced sample: peripheral blood. The receptors were gathered from a man in his forties or fifties in a cohort sampled during active COVID-19. CDR3s include the opening cysteine and the closing phenylalanine or tryptophan. D genes are given only for firm matches. Clone size, where shown, is once, few, many, or a class for clones that have expanded.

j_call clone_size d_call v_call cdr3_aa cdr3_nt
TRBJ2-1 - TRBD2 TRBV5-1 CASSLGGTKYHEQFF TGCGCCAGCAGCTTGGGGGGGACTAAGTACCATGAGCAGTTCTTC
TRBJ2-3 - - TRBV29-1 CSVAGVLSTDTQYF TGCAGCGTGGCCGGGGTCCTTAGCACAGATACGCAGTATTTT
TRBJ1-5 - - TRBV28 CASSMGGDQPQHF TGTGCCAGCAGCATGGGGGGAGATCAGCCCCAGCATTTT
TRBJ2-1 - - TRBV18 CASSPRVNEQFF TGTGCCAGCTCACCACGAGTCAATGAGCAGTTCTTC
TRBJ2-2 - - TRBV7-8 CASSFGHSSTGELFF TGTGCCAGCAGCTTCGGTCACAGCTCCACCGGGGAGCTGTTTTTT
TRBJ2-2 - TRBD1 TRBV2 CASRQGALGTGELFF TGTGCCAGCAGGCAGGGGGCTCTGGGCACCGGGGAGCTGTTTTTT
TRBJ1-6 - - TRBV29-1 CSVDRMPPRYVQASLPNSPLHF TGCAGCGTTGATCGCATGCCCCCTCGCTATGTCCAGGCGAGTCTCCCTAATTCACCCCTCCACTTT
TRBJ2-7 - TRBD1 TRBV7-6 CASSRQGYEQYF TGTGCCAGCTCCCGACAGGGGTACGAGCAGTACTTC
TRBJ2-7 - TRBD2 TRBV7-2 CASSSGGTYEQYF TGTGCCAGCAGCTCCGGGGGGACCTACGAGCAGTACTTC
TRBJ2-2 - - TRBV7-3 CASSPLVSGELFF TGTGCCAGCAGCCCACTAGTTTCCGGGGAGCTGTTTTTT
TRBJ2-1 - TRBD2 TRBV25-1 CASSEWTSGAYDNEQFF TGTGCCAGCAGTGAATGGACTAGCGGGGCCTATGACAATGAGCAGTTCTTC
TRBJ2-1 - - TRBV4-2 CASSQGSSYNEQFF TGTGCCAGCAGCCAGGGGAGCTCCTACAATGAGCAGTTCTTC
TRBJ1-3 - - TRBV3-1/TRBV3-2 CASSQGPRPSSGNTIYF TGTGCCAGCAGCCAGGGGCCACGGCCGAGCTCTGGAAACACCATATATTTT
TRBJ1-1 once TRBD1 TRBV6-5 CASSTPGGQTTEAFF TGTGCCAGCAGTACTCCCGGGGGACAGACCACTGAAGCTTTCTTT
TRBJ2-3 - TRBD2 TRBV6-5 CASSYSNGRPQYF TGTGCCAGCAGTTACTCGAACGGGAGGCCCCAGTATTTT
TRBJ2-1 - TRBD2 TRBV27 CASKRLIDSGGNEQFF TGTGCCAGCAAAAGGCTTATCGATAGCGGGGGTAATGAGCAGTTCTTC
TRBJ1-2 - TRBD1 TRBV13 CASSLARGLSYGYTF TGTGCCAGCAGCTTAGCGAGGGGGCTAAGTTATGGCTACACCTTC
TRBJ2-3 - TRBD2 TRBV4-1 CASSQEGVPSGGTDTQYF TGCGCCAGCAGCCAAGAGGGAGTTCCTAGCGGAGGTACAGATACGCAGTATTTT
TRBJ2-3 - - TRBV7-9 CASSARDSFTDTQYF TGTGCCAGCAGCGCCCGGGACTCGTTCACAGATACGCAGTATTTT
TRBJ2-5 - - TRBV30 CAWSFYAAQTQYF TGTGCCTGGAGTTTTTATGCGGCACAGACCCAGTACTTC
TRBJ2-1 - TRBD2 TRBV30 CAWTGLARDNEQFF TGTGCCTGGACGGGACTAGCGAGAGACAATGAGCAGTTCTTC
TRBJ2-4 once - TRBV2 CASLGERGAKNIQYF TGTGCCAGCCTCGGAGAGAGAGGAGCCAAAAACATTCAGTACTTC
TRBJ1-4 once TRBD1 TRBV2 CASSWDRDEKLFF TGTGCCAGCAGTTGGGACAGGGATGAAAAACTGTTTTTT
TRBJ2-1 - TRBD1 TRBV4-3 CASSQTLPGQAYNEQFF TGCGCCAGCAGCCAGACACTACCGGGACAGGCGTACAATGAGCAGTTCTTC
TRBJ1-2 - - TRBV4-1 CASSDAGSGYTF TGCGCCAGCAGCGACGCCGGGAGTGGCTACACCTTC
TRBJ1-4 - TRBD1 TRBV19 CASSKVGTGGEKLFF TGTGCCAGTAGTAAAGTCGGGACAGGGGGTGAAAAACTGTTTTTT
TRBJ1-2 - TRBD1 TRBV24-1 CATSDPRTGDYGYTF TGTGCCACCAGTGATCCCCGGACAGGGGACTATGGCTACACCTTC
TRBJ2-5 - TRBD2 TRBV14 CASSLLAGGPVETQYF TGTGCCAGCAGCCTTCTAGCGGGGGGGCCTGTGGAGACCCAGTACTTC
TRBJ2-5 - - TRBV13 CASSLGTLQETQYF TGTGCCAGCAGCTTAGGGACATTACAAGAGACCCAGTACTTC
TRBJ1-1 - TRBD1 TRBV30 CAWGRQGNTEAFF TGTGCCTGGGGTCGACAGGGTAACACTGAAGCTTTCTTT
TRBJ1-2 once - TRBV7-2 CASSLDVGQGVDYGYTF TGTGCCAGCAGCTTAGATGTGGGACAAGGAGTGGACTATGGCTACACCTTC
TRBJ2-1 - TRBD2 TRBV9 CASSVARGGGSYNEQFF TGTGCCAGCAGCGTAGCTCGGGGCGGGGGCTCCTACAATGAGCAGTTCTTC
TRBJ2-6 once - TRBV9 CASAVAGHSGANVLTF TGTGCCAGCGCGGTTGCGGGCCACTCTGGGGCCAACGTCCTGACTTTC
TRBJ1-5 - - TRBV12-3/TRBV12-4 CASSPGNQPQHF TGTGCCAGCAGTCCCGGGAATCAGCCCCAGCATTTT
TRBJ2-1 - TRBD2 TRBV5-1 CASSLGPSGYNEQFF TGCGCCAGCAGCTTGGGGCCTAGCGGCTACAATGAGCAGTTCTTC
TRBJ1-2 - TRBD1 TRBV9 CASSSGTGVNYGYTF TGTGCCAGCAGCTCCGGGACAGGGGTAAACTATGGCTACACCTTC
TRBJ1-1 once - TRBV7-9 CASSPRTAINTEAFF TGTGCCAGCAGCCCCCGGACTGCTATCAACACTGAAGCTTTCTTT
TRBJ2-1 large TRBD2 TRBV20-1 CSASRLAGANEQFF TGCAGTGCTAGTAGACTAGCGGGGGCAAATGAGCAGTTCTTC
TRBJ2-5 - TRBD2 TRBV11-3 CASSLGGLAEETQYF TGTGCCAGCAGCTTAGGTGGACTAGCGGAAGAGACCCAGTACTTC
TRBJ1-6 - - TRBV18 CASSPVRTARTPPLHF TGTGCCAGCTCACCAGTCAGGACAGCCCGAACTCCACCCCTCCACTTT
TRBJ2-7 once TRBD2 TRBV9 CASSQSGTSGYEQYF TGTGCCAGCAGCCAATCGGGAACTAGCGGATACGAGCAGTACTTC
TRBJ1-1 - - TRBV12-5 CASGLDNWPASAEAFF TGTGCTAGTGGTTTGGACAACTGGCCGGCGAGCGCTGAAGCTTTCTTT
TRBJ2-1 - TRBD1 TRBV10-3 CAIRGQGGYNEQFF TGTGCCATCAGAGGACAGGGGGGTTACAATGAGCAGTTCTTC
TRBJ1-2 - TRBD1 TRBV7-3 CASSLTPGQGESYTF TGTGCCAGCAGCTTAACGCCCGGACAGGGGGAGAGCTACACCTTC
TRBJ1-1 - - TRBV10-2 CASSHRVRNTEAFF TGCGCCAGCAGCCACAGGGTCCGTAACACTGAAGCTTTCTTT
TRBJ1-2 - - TRBV6-4 CASSDSPLGEGDYGYTF TGTGCCAGCAGTGACTCACCCCTGGGGGAGGGGGACTATGGCTACACCTTC
TRBJ2-2 - - TRBV12-3/TRBV12-4 CASFGNTGELFF TGTGCCAGCTTCGGGAACACCGGGGAGCTGTTTTTT
TRBJ1-2 once - TRBV6-5 CVTGLSYGYTF TGTGTCACGGGACTTTCCTATGGCTACACCTTC
TRBJ1-2 - - TRBV24-1 CATSDPRDQHGYTF TGTGCCACCAGTGACCCGCGGGACCAGCATGGCTACACCTTC
TRBJ2-1 few TRBD2 TRBV19 CASSIRTSSSSSYNEQFF TGTGCCAGTAGTATACGGACTAGCAGTTCGAGCTCCTACAATGAGCAGTTCTTC